A selection of T cell receptor beta chains follows, all from one sample in a study of cytomegalovirus exposure and HLA in healthy donors. TCRdb's copy holds only in-frame clones and misses some; the assay was immunoSEQ multiplex PCR. The sample data list approximately 50,000 clones. The sequencing input was PBMCs. These receptors all come from a male donor in good health and CMV-seronegative. The CDR3 runs from the conserved cysteine through the conserved F or W. The D gene is left open where the match is weak.

j_call d_call cdr3_length v_call cdr3_nt cdr3_aa
TRBJ2-7 - 11 TRBV2 TGTGCCAGCATTAACTCCTACGAGCAGTACTTC CASINSYEQYF
TRBJ1-4 - 15 TRBV5-1 TGCGCCAGCAGCTTCCCTTCCGGAGGCGGTGAAAAACTGTTTTTT CASSFPSGGGEKLFF
TRBJ1-2 TRBD1 15 TRBV19 TGTGCCAGTAGCCGCACAGGGGGAGCTAACTATGGCTACACCTTC CASSRTGGANYGYTF
TRBJ1-5 - 18 TRBV12-2 TGTGCAAGTCGCGGGCGGGACAGGACAATTTATAGCAATCAGCCCCAGCATTTT CASRGRDRTIYSNQPQHF
TRBJ2-1 - 14 TRBV19 TGTGCCAGTAGTGGACAGACACGGTCCAATGAGCAGTTCTTC CASSGQTRSNEQFF
TRBJ2-6 TRBD1 16 TRBV10-1 TGCGCCAGCGGGGACAGGCGCCGCTCTGGGGCCAACGTCCTGACTTTC CASGDRRRSGANVLTF
TRBJ1-2 TRBD1 13 TRBV15 TGTGCCACCGCCGGGACAGGGGCGTTCGGCTACACCTTC CATAGTGAFGYTF
TRBJ1-1 TRBD1 15 TRBV30 TGTGCCTGGAGCCTCTGGGGGACAGGGGGCACTGAAGCTTTCTTT CAWSLWGTGGTEAFF
TRBJ2-7 - 16 TRBV15 TGTGCCACCAGCGCTGGGTCGGGGATGGGCTCCTACGAGCAGTACTTC CATSAGSGMGSYEQYF
TRBJ1-1 - 15 TRBV25-1 TGTGCCAGCAGTGGAGGTCCCACCCTAGCAACTGAAGCTTTCTTT CASSGGPTLATEAFF
TRBJ2-3 TRBD2 14 TRBV10-1 TGCGCCAGCAGTGGCGGGGGGGCCACAGATACGCAGTATTTT CASSGGGATDTQYF
TRBJ2-7 TRBD1 13 TRBV5-4 TGTGCCAGCAGCCTCGACAGGGTTCACGAGCAGTACTTC CASSLDRVHEQYF
TRBJ1-5 TRBD1 15 TRBV19 TGTGCCAGTAGTTCAACAGGGGGAAGCAATCAGCCCCAGCATTTT CASSSTGGSNQPQHF
TRBJ2-7 TRBD2 15 TRBV6-5 TGTGCCAGCAGTTACGGGCGGGGGAGGTTATCCGAGCAGTACTTC CASSYGRGRLSEQYF
TRBJ1-5 TRBD1 13 TRBV19 TGTGCCAGTAGTAGTTTCGACAGGGGGGCCCAGCATTTT CASSSFDRGAQHF
TRBJ2-7 TRBD1 14 TRBV30 TGTGCCTGGATTCCCCGGGACAGGGGCTACGAGCAGTACTTC CAWIPRDRGYEQYF
TRBJ1-2 - 14 TRBV6-6 TGTGCCAGCACCTTACTAACACGCTCCTATGGCTACACCTTC CASTLLTRSYGYTF
TRBJ1-2 TRBD1 13 TRBV18 TGTGCCAGCTCAGTAGGGGGCGATTATGGCTACACCTTC CASSVGGDYGYTF
TRBJ2-7 - 15 TRBV10-3 TGTGCCATCAGTGAGTCGACTAACCCGGACTACGAGCAGTACTTC CAISESTNPDYEQYF
TRBJ2-7 - 13 TRBV5-1 TGCGCCAGCAGCTTGGTAACAGATCGGGAGCAGTACTTC CASSLVTDREQYF
TRBJ2-7 - 13 TRBV19 TGTGCCAGTAGCCGAGGCATTTCCTACGAGCAGTACTTC CASSRGISYEQYF
TRBJ2-5 TRBD1 11 TRBV9 TGTGCCAGCAGCCCAGGGGGGACCCAGTACTTC CASSPGGTQYF
TRBJ1-4 - 20 TRBV15 TGTGCCACCAGCAGAGTCAAATCGGGGGTGGGAACCGCAACTAATGAAAAACTGTTTTTT CATSRVKSGVGTATNEKLFF
TRBJ1-2 TRBD1 15 TRBV7-8 TGTGCCAGCAGCTTAGTCGGGCAGGGGGCGCGGGGCTACACCTTC CASSLVGQGARGYTF
TRBJ2-7 - 12 TRBV5-6 TGTGCCAGCAGAAAGTACTTTCACGAGCAGTACTTC CASRKYFHEQYF
TRBJ1-3 - 16 TRBV6-5 TGTGCCAGCAGTTACTCGAGGGGGGGCACGGGAAACACCATATATTTT CASSYSRGGTGNTIYF
TRBJ2-3 - 21 TRBV4-2 TGTGCCAGCAGCCAATCTGACTGGAGGGGCTCTCCCGGATTCTTCACAGATACGCAGTATTTT CASSQSDWRGSPGFFTDTQYF
TRBJ2-5 TRBD2 15 TRBV5-1 TGCGCCAGAGATAGGACTAGCGGGGCCCAAGAGACCCAGTACTTC CARDRTSGAQETQYF
TRBJ2-1 TRBD2 15 TRBV5-4 TGTGCCAGCAGCCCCCCCAGCGGGGGGGCCAATGAGCAGTTCTTC CASSPPSGGANEQFF
TRBJ2-2 TRBD1 16 TRBV5-6 TGTGCCAGCAAGGGACAGAGGGGGAGATACACCGGGGAGCTGTTTTTT CASKGQRGRYTGELFF
TRBJ2-3 TRBD2 13 TRBV5-1 TGCGCCAGCAGCTCGACTAGCTGGGATACGCAGTATTTT CASSSTSWDTQYF
TRBJ1-2 - 12 TRBV9 TGTGCCAGCAGCGTAGGAGGGTCCGGCTACACCTTC CASSVGGSGYTF
TRBJ1-2 TRBD1 14 TRBV29-1 TGCAGCGTTGAAGGGGGACAGAATAACTATGGCTACACCTTC CSVEGGQNNYGYTF
TRBJ2-3 TRBD1 16 TRBV19 TGTGCCAGTAGTGACTCCGGGACAGGGGGCCCAGATACGCAGTATTTT CASSDSGTGGPDTQYF
TRBJ1-1 - 14 TRBV18 TGTGCCAGCTCACCACGGCTCCTGAACACTGAAGCTTTCTTT CASSPRLLNTEAFF
TRBJ1-3 - 16 TRBV27 TGTGCCAGCAGCCCCTCGACAGAGCTCTCTGGAAACACCATATATTTT CASSPSTELSGNTIYF
TRBJ2-7 - 14 TRBV7-2 TGTGCCAGCAGCTTATCCTTCGGCTCCTACGAGCAGTACTTC CASSLSFGSYEQYF
TRBJ2-4 - 16 TRBV7-2 TGTGCCAGCAGCTTAACTTCTGGAAGAGGGAAAAACATTCAGTACTTC CASSLTSGRGKNIQYF
TRBJ1-1 - 14 TRBV6-5 TGTGCCAGCAGTTACTCGTCGCAGGGTCCCGGGGCTTTCTTT CASSYSSQGPGAFF
TRBJ1-5 - 14 TRBV30 TGTGCCTGGAGTGTAATGGGTGGCCGGGAGCCCCAGCATTTT CAWSVMGGREPQHF